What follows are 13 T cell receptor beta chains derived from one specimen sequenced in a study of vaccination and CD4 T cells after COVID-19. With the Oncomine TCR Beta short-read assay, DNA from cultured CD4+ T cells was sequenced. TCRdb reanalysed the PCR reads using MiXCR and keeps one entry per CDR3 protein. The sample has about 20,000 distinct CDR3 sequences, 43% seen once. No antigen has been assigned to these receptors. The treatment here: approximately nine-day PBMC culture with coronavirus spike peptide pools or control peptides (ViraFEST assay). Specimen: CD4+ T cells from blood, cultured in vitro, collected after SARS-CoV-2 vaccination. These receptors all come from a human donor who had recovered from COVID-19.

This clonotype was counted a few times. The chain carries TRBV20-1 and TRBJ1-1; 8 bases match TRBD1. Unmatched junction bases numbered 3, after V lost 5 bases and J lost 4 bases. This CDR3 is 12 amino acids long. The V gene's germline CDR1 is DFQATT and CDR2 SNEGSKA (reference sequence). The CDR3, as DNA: TGCAGTGCTGGACAGGGATCCACTGAAGCTTTCTTT. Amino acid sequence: CSAGQGSTEAFF.

CDR3 sequence (DNA): TGTGCCAGCAGCACCCAGCCGGGACAGGGGAACACCGGGGAGCTGTTTTTT. Its protein is CASSTQPGQGNTGELFF. The J gene is TRBJ2-2, the V gene TRBV6-1, with 9 bases matching TRBD1. The CDR3 covers 17 residues. J lost 1 base, V lost 6 bases, and 9 bases had no gene match. From germline, CDR1 is MNHNS and CDR2 SASEGT.

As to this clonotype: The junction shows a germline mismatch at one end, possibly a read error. In DNA form, the CDR3 reads TGTGCCAGCAGTTACTCAAACAGGGGGGTCTCCCACGAGCAGTACTTC. Its protein product is CASSYSNRGVSHEQYF. The chain couples TRBV6-5 to TRBJ2-7; 8 nucleotides line up with TRBD1. The CDR3 is made up of 16 amino acids. Germline assignment: CDR1 MNHEY and CDR2 SVGAGI.

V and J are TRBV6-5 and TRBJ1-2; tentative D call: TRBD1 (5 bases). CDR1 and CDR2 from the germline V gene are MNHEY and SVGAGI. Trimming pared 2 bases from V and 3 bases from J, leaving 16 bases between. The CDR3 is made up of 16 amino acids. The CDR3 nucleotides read TGTGCCAGCAGTTACGCCCGAGGGACGGTGGACTATGGCTACACCTTC. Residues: CASSYARGTVDYGYTF.

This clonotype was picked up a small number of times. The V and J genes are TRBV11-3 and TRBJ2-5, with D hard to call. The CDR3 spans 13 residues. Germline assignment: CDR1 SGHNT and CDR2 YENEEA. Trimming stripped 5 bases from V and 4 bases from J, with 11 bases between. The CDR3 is CASSGGQRETQYF. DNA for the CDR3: TGTGCCAGCAGCGGCGGTCAGCGAGAGACCCAGTACTTC.

DNA of the CDR3: TGTGCTAGCCAGGGTTTTCGAAACACCATATATTTT. This sequence encodes CASQGFRNTIYF. The chain recombines TRBV6-1 with TRBJ1-3, with D perhaps matching TRBD1 (5 bases). This CDR3 region has 12 residues. Germline CDR1 reads MNHNS; CDR2 reads SASEGT.

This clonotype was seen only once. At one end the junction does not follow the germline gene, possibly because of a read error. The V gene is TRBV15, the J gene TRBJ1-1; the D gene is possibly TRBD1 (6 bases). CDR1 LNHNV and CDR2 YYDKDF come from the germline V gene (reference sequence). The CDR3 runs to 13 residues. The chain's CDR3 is CATSHDGDTEALF. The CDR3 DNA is TGTGCCACCAGCCACGACGGGGACACTGAAGCTCTCTTT.

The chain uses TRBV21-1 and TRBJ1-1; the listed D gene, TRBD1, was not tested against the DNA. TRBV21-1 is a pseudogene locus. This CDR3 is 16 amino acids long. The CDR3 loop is CASSKERGGWNTEAFF. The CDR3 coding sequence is TGTGCCAGCAGCAAAGAAAGGGGTGGATGGAACACTGAAGCTTTCTTT.

The CDR3: CSARDPSAGSTSPLHF. The CDR3 DNA is TGCAGTGCTAGAGATCCATCCGCAGGGTCCACTTCACCCCTCCACTTT. This chain uses TRBV20-1 with TRBJ1-6, with D tentatively TRBD1 (5 bases). Germline V CDR1 and CDR2: DFQATT, SNEGSKA (reference sequence). There are 16 residues in the CDR3. V was shortened by 0 bases and J by 9 bases, with 18 bases between the two germline ends.

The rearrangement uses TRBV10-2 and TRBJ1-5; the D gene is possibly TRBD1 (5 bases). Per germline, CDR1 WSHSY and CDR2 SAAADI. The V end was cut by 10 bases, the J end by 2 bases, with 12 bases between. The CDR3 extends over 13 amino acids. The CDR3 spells CATSRGRNQPQHF. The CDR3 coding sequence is TGCGCCACCTCGAGGGGTCGCAATCAGCCCCAGCATTTT.

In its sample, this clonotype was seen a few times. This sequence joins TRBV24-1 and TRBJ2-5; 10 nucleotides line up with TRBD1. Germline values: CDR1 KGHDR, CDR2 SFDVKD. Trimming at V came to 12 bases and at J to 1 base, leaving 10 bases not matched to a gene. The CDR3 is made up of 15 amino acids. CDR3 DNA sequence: TGTGCCGTGGGGTTGGGGACAGGGGTCCAAGAGACCCAGTACTTC. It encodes CAVGLGTGVQETQYF.

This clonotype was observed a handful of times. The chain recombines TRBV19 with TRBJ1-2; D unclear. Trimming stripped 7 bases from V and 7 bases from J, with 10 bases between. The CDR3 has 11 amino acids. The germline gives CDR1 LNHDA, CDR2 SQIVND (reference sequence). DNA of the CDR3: TGTGCCAGTACCGCGTATGGTGGCTACACCTTC. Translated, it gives CASTAYGGYTF.

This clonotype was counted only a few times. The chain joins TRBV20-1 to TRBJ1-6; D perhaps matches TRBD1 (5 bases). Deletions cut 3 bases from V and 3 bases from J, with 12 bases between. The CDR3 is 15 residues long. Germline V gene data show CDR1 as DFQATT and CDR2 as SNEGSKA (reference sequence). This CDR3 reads CSARLAGIYNSPLHF. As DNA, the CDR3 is TGCAGTGCTAGGTTGGCAGGGATCTATAATTCACCCCTCCACTTT.